One and the same sample provided the 22 T cell receptor beta chains below, sequenced in a study of T cells in Graves' hyperthyroidism and ophthalmopathy. Amplified TCR beta CDR3 regions derived from RNA transcripts. HTBI primers were employed in a first-round RT-PCR of the TCR CDR3. TCRdb itself ran the multiplex PCR reads through MiXCR, one entry per CDR3 protein. The data contain roughly 510,000 distinct CDR3 sequences, 40% to 50% of them seen just once; the ten biggest clones take up 35% to 50%. The material sequenced was peripheral blood or thyroid tissue (not recorded which). The receptors originated from an adult woman with Graves' disease, either hyperthyroidism or ophthalmopathy (not recorded which).

A single count supports this clonotype. The rearrangement joins TRBV29-1 to TRBJ2-5, with TRBD2 matching 10 bases. V lost 2 bases to trimming and J lost 5 bases; unmatched junction nucleotides: 5. Germline assignment: CDR1 SQVTM and CDR2 ANQGSEA. This CDR3 has 14 amino acids. CDR3 sequence reads: CSVETGTSVETQYF. CDR3 bases: TGCAGCGTTGAAACAGGGACTAGCGTCGAGACCCAGTACTTC. The whole variable domain, filled in from reference TRBV29-1 and TRBJ2-5, reads SAVISQKPSRDICQRGTSLTIQCQVDSQVTMMFWYRQQPGQSLTLIATANQGSEATYESGFVIDKFPISRPNLTFSTLTVSNMSPEDSSIYLCSVETGTSVETQYFGPGTRLLVL.

This clonotype was seen many times. The chain combines TRBV7-2 with TRBJ2-7, with 9 bases lining up with TRBD2. Per germline, CDR1 SGHTA and CDR2 FQGNSA. CDR3 length: 15 amino acids. Trimming removed 5 bases from V and 0 bases from J; junction bases left unmatched: 5. The CDR3 nucleotides read TGTGCCAGCAGCCTGGGACTAGCCATCTCCTACGAGCAGTACTTC. Protein product: CASSLGLAISYEQYF.

This rearrangement joins TRBV6-2 or TRBV6-3 to TRBJ1-5; D gene unclear. The germline V and J ends were trimmed by 2 bases and 5 bases, with 10 bases remaining between them. This CDR3 spans 14 amino acids. Germline V CDR1 and CDR2: MNHEY, SVGEGT. CDR3 in amino acids: CASSYRAKDQPQHF. Here the CDR3 DNA reads TGTGCCAGCAGTTACCGGGCTAAAGATCAGCCCCAGCATTTT.

The chain combines TRBV6-1 with TRBJ2-6; D call uncertain. The CDR3 loop spans 12 amino acids. The germline V and J ends were trimmed by 8 bases and 6 bases, with 8 bases remaining between them. Germline V gene lookup returns CDR1 MNHNS and CDR2 SASEGT. The CDR3 nucleotides are TGTGCCAGCCAAAGTGAGGCCAACGTCCTGACTTTC. It yields the protein CASQSEANVLTF.

With respect to this clonotype: One end of the junction varies from germline; a read error may be responsible. This sequence joins TRBV7-8 and TRBJ1-1; TRBD1 matches at 9 bases. Germline loops: CDR1 SGHVS, CDR2 FQNEAQ. The CDR3 is 13 residues long. The CDR3 here is CASRLPGQGWIRF. CDR3 DNA sequence: TGTGCCAGCAGGTTGCCGGGACAGGGCTGGATCAGGTTT.

Turning to this clonotype: At one boundary the junction diverges from the germline segment, which might be a read error. The chain couples TRBV9 to TRBJ2-2, with D possibly matching TRBD2 (5 bases). Germline V gene lookup returns CDR1 SGDLS and CDR2 YYNGEE. This CDR3 is built from 17 residues. CDR3 loop: CASSQVEGSLNTGELFF. Here the CDR3 DNA reads TGCGCCAGCAGCCAAGTCGAGGGCAGCCTCAACACCGGGGAGCTGTTTTTT.

The CDR3 reads CSASGGQGADTQYF. The CDR3 bases are TGCAGTGCTAGCGGGGGACAGGGTGCAGATACGCAGTATTTT. The chain is built from TRBV20-1 and TRBJ2-3, with 9 bases fitting TRBD1. CDR1 and CDR2 from the germline V gene are DFQATT and SNEGSKA (reference sequence). With 3 bases clipped from V and 4 bases from J, the junction kept 5 bases outside the gene matches. This CDR3 has 14 amino acids.

This clonotype was recorded many times. The rearrangement joins TRBV20-1 to TRBJ1-1; possible D gene TRBD1, 5 bases. The CDR3 has 13 residues. V lost 6 bases to trimming and J lost 2 bases, with 13 bases between them. The V gene's germline CDR1 is DFQATT and CDR2 SNEGSKA (reference sequence). CDR3 in DNA: TGCAGTGCCATGGGACGGCTAAACACTGAAGCTTTCTTT. It specifies CSAMGRLNTEAFF.

Note on this clonotype: One junction end does not reproduce the germline sequence, and a read error may be involved. The chain uses TRBV24-1 and TRBJ1-5, with TRBD1 matching over 9 bases. Germline V gene lookup returns CDR1 KGHDR and CDR2 SFDVKD. CDR3 size: 16 residues. The CDR3: CAASDSDRGTNQPQHF. The CDR3 region has the DNA TGTGCCGCCAGTGATAGCGACAGGGGGACGAATCAGCCCCAGCATTTT.

The chain's CDR3 is CASSWQGGNYEQYF. As DNA, the CDR3 is TGTGCCAGCAGTTGGCAGGGGGGGAACTACGAGCAGTACTTC. V gene TRBV27 combines with J gene TRBJ2-7, with D perhaps given as TRBD1 or TRBD2 (7 bases each). This CDR3 spans 14 amino acids. Germline assignment: CDR1 MNHEY and CDR2 SMNVEV (reference sequence). V gave up 4 bases and J gave up 3 bases, with 13 bases separating them.

Ten or more counts support this clonotype. The V call is TRBV12-3 or TRBV12-4, the J call TRBJ1-1; 8 nucleotides line up with TRBD1. Germline trimming cut 7 bases from V and 4 bases from J; bases unmatched to any gene: 5. The length of the CDR3 is 13 residues. CDR3 loop: CASITTGGTEAFF. As DNA, the CDR3 is TGTGCCAGCATCACCACAGGGGGCACTGAAGCTTTCTTT.

This clonotype was counted between two and nine times. The chain has TRBV2 and TRBJ2-7; 8 nucleotides line up with TRBD1. J lost 4 bases, V lost 1 base, and 6 bases had no gene match. This CDR3 contains 15 residues. The germline CDR1 and CDR2 sequences are SNHLY and FYNNEI. The CDR3 region has the DNA TGTGCCAGCAGTGAAGACCTGGACAGGGTTTACGAGCAGTACTTC. Its protein is CASSEDLDRVYEQYF.

The rearrangement uses TRBV25-1 and TRBJ1-2; TRBD1 matches 11 bases. The J segment lost 6 bases and the V segment lost 4 bases, leaving 7 bases of the junction unmatched. Per the germline V gene, CDR1 is MGHDK and CDR2 is SYGVNS. The CDR3 loop spans 15 amino acids. The CDR3: CASSARGQGDDGYTF. The CDR3 DNA reads as TGTGCCAGCAGTGCTAGGGGACAGGGGGACGATGGCTACACCTTC.

The table lists this clonotype with many counts. CDR3 region: CASNGTSSPYEQYF. The CDR3 DNA follows: TGTGCCAGCAACGGGACTAGCAGTCCCTACGAGCAGTACTTC. The chain employs TRBV7-2 and TRBJ2-7, with 9 positions matching TRBD2. The germline gives CDR1 SGHTA, CDR2 FQGNSA. Trimming cost V 7 bases and J 2 bases; bases outside gene matches: 6. The CDR3 has 14 amino acids.

V is TRBV2 and J is TRBJ1-6, with a tentative D call TRBD1 (6 bases). CDR1 SNHLY and CDR2 FYNNEI come from the germline V gene. With 11 bases removed from V and 9 bases from J, the gap between germline ends came to 17 bases. The CDR3 contains 13 residues. In DNA, the CDR3 is TGTGCCTGGGCAAGGACAGTGTCTTCACCCCTCCACTTT. Protein sequence: CAWARTVSSPLHF.

The gene calls are TRBV7-8 and TRBJ2-5; no firm D call. Germline V gene sequence: CDR1 SGHVS, CDR2 FQNEAQ. V gave up 4 bases and J gave up 7 bases, with 7 bases separating them. This CDR3 has 11 residues. The DNA for the CDR3 is TGTGCCAGCAGCTACCGAGGGACCCAGTACTTC. Translation: CASSYRGTQYF. Variable domain in full (rest from reference TRBV7-8 and TRBJ2-5): GAGVSQSPRYKVAKRGQDVALRCDPISGHVSLFWYQQALGQGPEFLTYFQNEAQLDKSGLPSDRFFAERPEGSVSTLKIQRTQQEDSAVYLCASSYRGTQYFGPGTRLLVL.

This clonotype appeared many times. The genes are TRBV4-1 and TRBJ2-7, with 7 bases fitting TRBD1. The CDR3 is 16 amino acids. V dropped 1 base and J dropped 5; count of bases not matched to a gene: 11. The germline gives CDR1 MGHRA, CDR2 YSYEKL. DNA for the CDR3: TGCGCCAGCAGCCAAGGAGTCAGAGGGGGCGGCGACGAGCAGTACTTC. Protein: CASSQGVRGGGDEQYF.

This clonotype was counted ten times or more. The V gene is TRBV10-3, the J gene TRBJ1-6, with unresolved D. The CDR3 has 14 residues. CDR1 ENHRY and CDR2 SYGVKD come from the germline V gene. V lost 6 bases to trimming and J lost 8 bases, with 14 bases between them. The CDR3 sequence: CAIRGFTADSPLHF. The CDR3 nucleotides read TGTGCCATCAGGGGGTTTACGGCAGATTCACCCCTCCACTTT.

V usage is TRBV11-2 and J usage is TRBJ2-7; 8 nucleotides agree with TRBD2. The CDR3 consists of 15 residues. Germline V gene sequence: CDR1 SGHAT, CDR2 FQNNGV. The ends lost 8 bases at V and 5 bases at J; junction bases unmatched: 14. For the CDR3, the DNA is TGTGCCAGCTCGCCGGGACTAGACGGATCAGACGAGCAGTACTTC. It specifies CASSPGLDGSDEQYF.

This clonotype was observed many times. The chain has TRBV19 and TRBJ1-2; unclear D gene. The CDR3 is made up of 18 amino acids. V was pared by 0 bases and J by 5 bases, with 22 bases between. Germline loops: CDR1 LNHDA, CDR2 SQIVND (reference sequence). CDR3 region: CASSIEGSRTSELYGYTF. The CDR3, as DNA: TGTGCCAGTAGTATAGAGGGGTCGCGTACCTCCGAACTATATGGCTACACCTTC.

This clonotype was detected only a few times. The J gene is TRBJ2-5, the V gene TRBV19, with unresolved D. Between the trimmed V and J ends, which lost 1 base and 0 bases, there was a span of 3 bases. Germline V CDR1 and CDR2: LNHDA, SQIVND (reference sequence). The CDR3 length is 13 residues. The CDR3 protein is CASSIGHQETQYF. The DNA of the CDR3 is TGTGCCAGTAGTATAGGACACCAAGAGACCCAGTACTTC.

This clonotype was seen more than once but under ten times. CDR3 sequence (DNA): TGTGCCAGCAGCCAAACTAGCATCTACGAGCAGTACTTC. Its protein product is CASSQTSIYEQYF. The chain is built from TRBV7-9 and TRBJ2-7; D may be TRBD2 (6 bases). CDR3 size: 13 residues. Germline V lookup: CDR1 SEHNR, CDR2 FQNEAQ (reference sequence). V was shortened by 5 bases and J by 3 bases, with 11 bases between the two germline ends.